This T cell receptor beta chain appears in the sequencing data of a study of shared clonotypes between healthy human individuals. Points from the study as a whole: Estimated richness values were generally larger in naive subsets than in memory subsets. The genetic and exposure-history diversity represented was limited by few donors. Four donors shared 5% to 5.5% of their naive CD4 clonotypes.

TCRdb's table, derived via immunoSEQ multiplex PCR, lists solely in-frame clones and lacks some. The profile shows fewer than 1.6 million clones, 98% of them singletons. The CDR3 runs 13 residues. The germline V gene has CDR1 KGHSH and CDR2 LQKENI. V was pared by 4 bases and J by 6 bases, with 12 bases between. All participating donors were Caucasian adults from Nashville, Tennessee. A word on this clone: The antigen is undetermined.

The V gene is TRBV18, the J gene TRBJ1-1; unclear D gene. This sequence originates from a man aged 30 to 39 in good health. Material for sequencing was naive CD4+ T cells sorted from blood. Subset described: CD45RA+ positively selected. The CDR3 bases are TGTGCCAGCTCACAGGTTTATGAGGCTGAAGCTTTCTTT. Amino acids: CASSQVYEAEAFF.